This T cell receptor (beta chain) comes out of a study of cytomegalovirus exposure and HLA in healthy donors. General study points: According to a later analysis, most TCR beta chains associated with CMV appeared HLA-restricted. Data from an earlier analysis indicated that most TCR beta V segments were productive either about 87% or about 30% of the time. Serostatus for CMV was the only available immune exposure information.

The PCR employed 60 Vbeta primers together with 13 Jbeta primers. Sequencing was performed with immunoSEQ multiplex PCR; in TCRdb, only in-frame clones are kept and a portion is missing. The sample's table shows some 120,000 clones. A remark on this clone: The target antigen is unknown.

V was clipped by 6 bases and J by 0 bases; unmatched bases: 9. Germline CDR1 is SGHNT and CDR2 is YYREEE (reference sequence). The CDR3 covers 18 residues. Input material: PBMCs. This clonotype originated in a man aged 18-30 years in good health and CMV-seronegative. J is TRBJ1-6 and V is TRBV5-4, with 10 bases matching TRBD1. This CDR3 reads CASTYRQGAGSYNSPLHF. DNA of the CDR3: TGTGCCAGCACCTATAGACAGGGGGCCGGCTCCTATAATTCACCCCTCCACTTT.